This T cell receptor beta chain came from a study of cytomegalovirus exposure and HLA in healthy donors. There are 17 residues in the CDR3. Trimming took 8 bases from V and 8 from J, leaving 25 bases between them. Germline V lookup: CDR1 MGHRA, CDR2 YSYEKL. The PCR was carried out with 60 Vbeta primers and 13 Jbeta primers. Repertoires were generated with immunoSEQ multiplex PCR, while TCRdb's copy carries only in-frame clones and drops some. Among roughly 120,000 clones, 76% were seen once, and the ten largest hold roughly 13%. General study points: On later analysis, the bulk of CMV-associated TCR beta chains appeared to be HLA-restricted.

This clone has only a few counts. The target antigen is unknown. The rearrangement uses TRBV4-1 and TRBJ1-6; a possible D gene is TRBD1 (6 bases). Material: PBMCs. The source of this sequence is a young man in good health and CMV-seropositive. CDR3 nucleotides: TGCGCCAGCGCCGCCGACCAAAGGACAGAGGGGCATTCACCCCTCCACTTT. It specifies CASAADQRTEGHSPLHF.